This TCR beta chain appears in the sequencing data of a study of cytomegalovirus exposure and HLA in healthy donors. In the study overall: The roughly 700 first-cohort repertoires shared a platform with the 110 or so validation repertoires, as reported in a later analysis. Regarding the study as a whole: Most TCR sequences were rare, but some public TCRs occurred in many donors.

Clones were sequenced by immunoSEQ multiplex PCR, and TCRdb holds only the in-frame ones, with some missing. There are roughly 140,000 clones in the sample; roughly nine tenths occur only once, and 0.6% to 0.85% lies in the top ten. Details on this clone: The target antigen is unknown.

The CDR3 consists of 12 residues. The germline V and J ends were trimmed by 5 bases and 5 bases, with 8 bases remaining between them. The germline CDR1 and CDR2 sequences are MGHDK and SYGVNS. Sequenced: PBMCs. This chain connects TRBV25-1 to TRBJ2-3; D unclear. The sequence was collected from a man younger than 30 in good health and CMV-seronegative. The DNA for the CDR3 is TGTGCCAGCAGTTGGCAAATAGATACGCAGTATTTT. Its protein product is CASSWQIDTQYF. The full variable domain, in which reference TRBV25-1 and TRBJ2-3 provide the parts outside the CDR3, is EADIYQTPRYLVIGTGKKITLECSQTMGHDKMYWYQQDPGMELHLIHYSYGVNSTEKGDLSSESTVSRIRTEHFPLTLESARPSHTSQYLCASSWQIDTQYFGPGTRLTVL.